These 5 T cell receptor beta chains share one sample of origin, sequenced in a study of cytotoxic CD8 clonotypes in ibrutinib-treated CLL. Clones were read by immunoSEQ multiplex PCR, and TCRdb kept only the in-frame ones, dropping some. The sample carries approximately 320,000 clones, roughly 70% recorded once. This specimen was PBMCs, taken after 36 months of ibrutinib treatment. Receptors originate from a human donor with chronic lymphocytic leukemia.

This clone was detected only a few times. The rearrangement joins TRBV7-6 to TRBJ1-3; D unresolved. The V end was cut by 0 bases, the J end by 4 bases, with 4 bases between. The V gene's germline CDR1 is SGHVS and CDR2 FNYEAQ. CDR3 size: 13 residues. For the CDR3, the DNA is TGTGCCAGCAGCTTAGCTACCGGAAACACCATATATTTT. This encodes CASSLATGNTIYF.

This clone turned up a few times. The chain carries TRBV11-2 and TRBJ2-2; TRBD2 is a possible D gene (5 bases). CDR3 size: 13 residues. The V gene's germline CDR1 is SGHAT and CDR2 FQNNGV. V gave up 3 bases and J gave up 4 bases, with 6 bases separating them. The CDR3 DNA reads TGTGCCAGCAGCTTCGGAGGCACCGGGGAGCTGTTTTTT. This gives the protein CASSFGGTGELFF. The whole variable domain, filled in from reference TRBV11-2 and TRBJ2-2, reads EAGVAQSPRYKIIEKRQSVAFWCNPISGHATLYWYQQILGQGPKLLIQFQNNGVVDDSQLPKDRFSAERLKGVDSTLKIQPAKLEDSAVYLCASSFGGTGELFFGEGSRLTVL.

V gene TRBV6-6 combines with J gene TRBJ2-7; TRBD2 agrees at 8 bases. The germline V gene has CDR1 MNHNY and CDR2 SVGAGI (reference sequence). CDR3 length: 15 residues. After removal of 2 bases from V and 2 bases from J, the junction contained 5 bases not matched to a gene. The CDR3 loop is CASSYPLAETYEQYF. The CDR3 DNA sequence: TGTGCCAGCAGTTACCCACTAGCGGAAACCTACGAGCAGTACTTC.

In its sample, this clone was seen a few times. Other DNA variants within this sample encode the same CDR3. This chain joins TRBV6-5 and TRBJ2-2, with 10 bases that match TRBD2. The germline CDR1 and CDR2 sequences are MNHEY and SVGAGI. This CDR3 is built from 15 residues. J was trimmed by 5 bases and V by 5 bases; bases with no gene match: 5. CDR3 sequence (DNA): TGTGCCAGCAGTCTAGCGGGAGTCGGGACCGGGGAGCTGTTTTTT. This encodes CASSLAGVGTGELFF.

The rearrangement joins TRBV11-2 to TRBJ2-5, with 10 bases that match TRBD2. From germline, CDR1 is SGHAT and CDR2 FQNNGV. This CDR3 spans 16 amino acids. V was clipped by 2 bases and J by 0 bases; unmatched bases: 3. The DNA for the CDR3 is TGTGCCAGCAGCTTAAATAGCGGGGGGTACCAAGAGACCCAGTACTTC. It translates to CASSLNSGGYQETQYF.